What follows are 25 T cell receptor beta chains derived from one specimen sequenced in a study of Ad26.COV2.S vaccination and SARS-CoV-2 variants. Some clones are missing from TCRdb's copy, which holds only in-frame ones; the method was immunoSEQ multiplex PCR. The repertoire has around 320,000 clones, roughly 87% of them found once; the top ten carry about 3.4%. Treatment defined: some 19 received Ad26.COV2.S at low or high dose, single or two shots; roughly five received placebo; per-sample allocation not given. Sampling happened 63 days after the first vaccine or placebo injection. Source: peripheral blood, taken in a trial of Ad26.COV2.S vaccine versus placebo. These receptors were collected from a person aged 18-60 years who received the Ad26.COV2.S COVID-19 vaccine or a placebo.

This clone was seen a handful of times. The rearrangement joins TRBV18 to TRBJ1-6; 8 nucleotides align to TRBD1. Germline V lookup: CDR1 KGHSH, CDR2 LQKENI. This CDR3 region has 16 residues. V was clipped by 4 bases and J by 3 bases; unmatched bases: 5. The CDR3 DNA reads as TGTGCCAGCTCACTACGACAGGGGAACTATAATTCACCCCTCCACTTT. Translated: CASSLRQGNYNSPLHF. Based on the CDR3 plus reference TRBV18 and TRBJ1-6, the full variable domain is NAGVMQNPRHLVRRRGQEARLRCSPMKGHSHVYWYRQLPEEGLKFMVYLQKENIIDESGMPKERFSAEFPKEGPSILRIQQVVRGDSAAYFCASSLRQGNYNSPLHFGNGTRLTVT.

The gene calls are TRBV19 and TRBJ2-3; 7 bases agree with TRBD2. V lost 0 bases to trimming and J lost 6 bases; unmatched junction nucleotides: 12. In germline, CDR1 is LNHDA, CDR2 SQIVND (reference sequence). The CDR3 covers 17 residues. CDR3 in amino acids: CASSIDGSGSSTDTQYF. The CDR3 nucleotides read TGTGCCAGTAGTATAGATGGTAGCGGGTCTTCCACGGATACGCAGTATTTT.

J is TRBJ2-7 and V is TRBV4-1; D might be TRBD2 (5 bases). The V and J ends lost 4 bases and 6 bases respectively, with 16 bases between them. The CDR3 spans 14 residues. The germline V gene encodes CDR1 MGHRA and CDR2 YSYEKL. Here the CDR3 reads CASSPIQSEGEQYF. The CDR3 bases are TGCGCCAGCAGCCCCATCCAGTCCGAGGGCGAGCAGTACTTC.

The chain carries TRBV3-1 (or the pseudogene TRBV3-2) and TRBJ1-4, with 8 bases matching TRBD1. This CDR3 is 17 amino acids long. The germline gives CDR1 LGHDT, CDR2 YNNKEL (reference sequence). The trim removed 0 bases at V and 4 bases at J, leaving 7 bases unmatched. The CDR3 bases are TGTGCCAGCAGCCAAGATGCCAGGGGGCCGGATAATGAAAAACTGTTTTTT. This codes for CASSQDARGPDNEKLFF.

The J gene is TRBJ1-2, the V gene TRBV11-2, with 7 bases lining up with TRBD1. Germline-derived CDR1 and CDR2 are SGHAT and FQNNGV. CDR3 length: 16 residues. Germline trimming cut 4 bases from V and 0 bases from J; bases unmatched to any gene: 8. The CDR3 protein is CASSSGGQTANYGYTF. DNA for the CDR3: TGTGCCAGCAGCTCAGGGGGACAGACCGCTAACTATGGCTACACCTTC.

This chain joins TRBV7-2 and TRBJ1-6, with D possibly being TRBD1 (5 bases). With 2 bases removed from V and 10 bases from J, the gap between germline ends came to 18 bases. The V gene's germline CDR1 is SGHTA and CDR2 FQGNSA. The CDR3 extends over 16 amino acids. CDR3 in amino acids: CASSLSHGGVQSPLHF. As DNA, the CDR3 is TGTGCCAGCAGCTTATCTCATGGGGGGGTCCAATCACCCCTCCACTTT.

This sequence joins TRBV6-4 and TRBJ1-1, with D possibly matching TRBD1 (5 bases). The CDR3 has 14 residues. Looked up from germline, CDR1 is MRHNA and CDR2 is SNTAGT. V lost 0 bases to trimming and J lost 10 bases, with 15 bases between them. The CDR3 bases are TGTGCCAGCAGTGACTCATGGGACGCTCCTCGAGCTTTCTTT. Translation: CASSDSWDAPRAFF.

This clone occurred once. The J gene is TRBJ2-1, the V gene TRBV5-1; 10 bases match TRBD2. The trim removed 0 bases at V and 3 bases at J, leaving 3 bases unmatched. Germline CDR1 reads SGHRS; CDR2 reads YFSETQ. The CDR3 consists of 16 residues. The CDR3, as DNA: TGCGCCAGCAGCTTGGTGCTAGCGGGGGTCTACAATGAGCAGTTCTTC. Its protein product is CASSLVLAGVYNEQFF.

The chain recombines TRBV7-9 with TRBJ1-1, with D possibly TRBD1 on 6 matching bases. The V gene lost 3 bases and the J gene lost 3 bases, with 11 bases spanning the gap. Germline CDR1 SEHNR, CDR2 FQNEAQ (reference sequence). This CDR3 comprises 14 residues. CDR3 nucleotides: TGTGCCAGCAGCTTTAGGGGGTGGGACACTGAAGCTTTCTTT. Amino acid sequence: CASSFRGWDTEAFF.

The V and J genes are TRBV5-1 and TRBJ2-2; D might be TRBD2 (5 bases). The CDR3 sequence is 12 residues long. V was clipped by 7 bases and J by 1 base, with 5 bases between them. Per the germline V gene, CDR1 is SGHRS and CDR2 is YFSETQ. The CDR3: CASAGNTGELFF. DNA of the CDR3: TGCGCCAGCGCGGGGAACACCGGGGAGCTGTTTTTT.

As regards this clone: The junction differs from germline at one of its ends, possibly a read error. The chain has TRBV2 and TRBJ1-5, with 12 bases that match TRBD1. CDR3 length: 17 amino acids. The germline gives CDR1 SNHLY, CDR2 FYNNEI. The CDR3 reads CATSGTGGTFGNQPQHF. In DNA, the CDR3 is TGTGCCACCAGTGGGACAGGGGGCACCTTTGGCAATCAGCCCCAGCATTTT.

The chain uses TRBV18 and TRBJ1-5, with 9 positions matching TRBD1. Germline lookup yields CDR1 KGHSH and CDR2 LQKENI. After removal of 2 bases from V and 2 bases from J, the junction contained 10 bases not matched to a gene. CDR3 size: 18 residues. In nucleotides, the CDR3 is TGTGCCAGCTCACCATTGCCGACAGGGGGGGAGGGCAATCAGCCCCAGCATTTT. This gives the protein CASSPLPTGGEGNQPQHF. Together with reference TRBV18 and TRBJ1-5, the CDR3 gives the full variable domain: NAGVMQNPRHLVRRRGQEARLRCSPMKGHSHVYWYRQLPEEGLKFMVYLQKENIIDESGMPKERFSAEFPKEGPSILRIQQVVRGDSAAYFCASSPLPTGGEGNQPQHFGDGTRLSIL.

CDR3 bases: TGTGCCAGCAGCCTCCGTGGCGGAGGGTTTAATTCACCCCTCCACTTT. This gives the protein CASSLRGGGFNSPLHF. V is TRBV7-3 and J is TRBJ1-6; D unclear. The CDR3 is 16 residues long. V lost 5 bases and J lost 6, with 17 bases in between. The germline CDR1 and CDR2 sequences are SGHTA and FQGTGA.

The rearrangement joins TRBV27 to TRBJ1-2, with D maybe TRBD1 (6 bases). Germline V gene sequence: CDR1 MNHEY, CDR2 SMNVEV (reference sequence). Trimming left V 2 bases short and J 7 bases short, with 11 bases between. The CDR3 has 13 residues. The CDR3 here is CASSLEGVSGYTF. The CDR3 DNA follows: TGTGCCAGCAGTTTAGAGGGGGTCTCTGGCTACACCTTC.

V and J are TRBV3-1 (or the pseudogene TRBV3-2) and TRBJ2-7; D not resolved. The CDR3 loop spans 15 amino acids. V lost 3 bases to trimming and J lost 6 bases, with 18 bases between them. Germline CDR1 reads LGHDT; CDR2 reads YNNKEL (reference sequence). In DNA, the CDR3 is TGTGCCAGCAGCCACACCCCGGGCCAAGAGGCCGAGCAGTACTTC. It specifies CASSHTPGQEAEQYF.

The CDR3 is CASSLSWGTYEQYF. The CDR3 nucleotides read TGTGCCAGCAGTTTATCGTGGGGAACCTACGAGCAGTACTTC. The rearrangement uses TRBV27 and TRBJ2-7; D is unclear. Trimming removed 0 bases from V and 2 bases from J, with 8 bases in between. Germline V gives CDR1 MNHEY, CDR2 SMNVEV (reference sequence). CDR3 length equals 14 residues.

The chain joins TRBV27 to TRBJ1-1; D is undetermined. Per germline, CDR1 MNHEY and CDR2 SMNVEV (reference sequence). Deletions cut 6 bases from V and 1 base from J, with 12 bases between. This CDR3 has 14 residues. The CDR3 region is CASRSLQTNTEAFF. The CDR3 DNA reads TGTGCCAGCAGGTCCTTACAAACGAACACTGAAGCTTTCTTT.

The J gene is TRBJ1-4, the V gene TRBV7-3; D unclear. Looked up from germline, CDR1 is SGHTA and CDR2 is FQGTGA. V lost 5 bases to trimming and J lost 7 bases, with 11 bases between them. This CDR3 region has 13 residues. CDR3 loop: CASSPRAGEKLFF. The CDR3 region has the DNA TGTGCCAGCAGCCCCCGAGCCGGTGAAAAACTGTTTTTT.

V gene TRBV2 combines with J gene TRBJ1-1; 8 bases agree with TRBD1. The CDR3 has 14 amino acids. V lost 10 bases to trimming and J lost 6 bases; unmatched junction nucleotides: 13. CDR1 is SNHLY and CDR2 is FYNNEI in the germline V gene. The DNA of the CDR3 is TGTGCCACGAAGAAGGTGACAGGGGACCCTGAAGCTTTCTTT. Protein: CATKKVTGDPEAFF.

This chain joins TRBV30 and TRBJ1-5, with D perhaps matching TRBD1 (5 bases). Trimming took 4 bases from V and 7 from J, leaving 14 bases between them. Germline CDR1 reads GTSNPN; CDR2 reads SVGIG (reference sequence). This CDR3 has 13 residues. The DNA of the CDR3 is TGTGCCTGGACCCGGGGCGCGGGGCAGCCCCAGCATTTT. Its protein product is CAWTRGAGQPQHF.

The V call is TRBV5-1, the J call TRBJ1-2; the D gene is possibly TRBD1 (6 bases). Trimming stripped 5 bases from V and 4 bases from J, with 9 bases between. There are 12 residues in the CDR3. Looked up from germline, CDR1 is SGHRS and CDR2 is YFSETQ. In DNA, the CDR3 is TGCGCCAGCAGACAGGGTTCCTATGGCTACACCTTC. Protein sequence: CASRQGSYGYTF.

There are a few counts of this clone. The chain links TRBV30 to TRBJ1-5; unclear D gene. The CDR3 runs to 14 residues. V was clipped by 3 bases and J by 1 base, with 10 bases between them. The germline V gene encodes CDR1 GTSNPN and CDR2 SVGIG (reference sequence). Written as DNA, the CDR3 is TGTGCCTGGAGCGGAGGACTCAGCAATCAGCCCCAGCATTTT. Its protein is CAWSGGLSNQPQHF.

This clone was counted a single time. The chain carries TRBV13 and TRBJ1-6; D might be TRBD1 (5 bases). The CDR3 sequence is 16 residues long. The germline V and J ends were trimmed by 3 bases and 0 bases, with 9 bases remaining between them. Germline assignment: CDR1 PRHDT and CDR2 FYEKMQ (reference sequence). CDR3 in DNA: TGTGCCAGCAGCTTGACAGACAGCTCCTATAATTCACCCCTCCACTTT. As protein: CASSLTDSSYNSPLHF.

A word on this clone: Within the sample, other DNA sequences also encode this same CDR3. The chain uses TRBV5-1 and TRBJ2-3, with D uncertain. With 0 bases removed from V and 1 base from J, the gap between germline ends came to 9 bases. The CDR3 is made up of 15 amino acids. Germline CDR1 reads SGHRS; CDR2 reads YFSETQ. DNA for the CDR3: TGCGCCAGCAGCTTGGAAGGGCAGGGCACAGATACGCAGTATTTT. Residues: CASSLEGQGTDTQYF.

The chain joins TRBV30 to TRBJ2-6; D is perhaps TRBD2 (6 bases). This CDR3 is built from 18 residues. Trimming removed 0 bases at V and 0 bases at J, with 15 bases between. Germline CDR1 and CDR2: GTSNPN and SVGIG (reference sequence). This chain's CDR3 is CAWSVRGTYGSGANVLTF. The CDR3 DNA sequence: TGTGCCTGGAGTGTACGCGGGACTTATGGCTCTGGGGCCAACGTCCTGACTTTC.